The TCR beta chain under discussion was sequenced for a study of T cell responses to AZD1222 COVID-19 vaccine. Study-level points and caveats: Breadth and depth of Spike-specific TCRs rose after two AZD1222 doses.

On this clone: The antigen is not known.

This CDR3 spans 16 amino acids. V shed 4 bases and J 4 bases; nucleotides not matched to a gene: 10. The germline V gene encodes CDR1 KGHDR and CDR2 SFDVKD. Sequencing used immunoSEQ multiplex PCR; TCRdb keeps in-frame clones, though not all of them. Of 150,000 or so clones listed, approximately 78% are singletons. The sample here was peripheral blood, taken on day 0 of MenACWY control vaccination. The clonotype was recovered from an adult in good health. The chain is built from TRBV24-1 and TRBJ2-3; 7 bases line up with TRBD2. CDR3 in amino acids: CATSEPPWGGADTQYF. CDR3 coding DNA: TGTGCCACCAGTGAACCCCCCTGGGGGGGGGCAGATACGCAGTATTTT.